The 22 T cell receptor beta chains presented below share a single source sample, sequenced in a study of CD8+CD57+ T cells in acquired aplastic anemia (dated by TCRdb to between 2017 and 2018). Expansion of CD8+CD57+ cells had been shown by flow cytometry in the patients chosen for sequencing. The sequencer listed for this sample is Illumina HiSeq 2000. Genomic DNA was used as template for profiling of TCR beta VDJ combinations and CDR3 sequences. TCRdb's own reprocessing of the public reads used fastp at Q25 and MiXCR and kept productive beta chains. Rows are combined by CDR3 protein, so each entry shows the most common genes and DNA. The sample data list about 250,000 distinct CDR3 sequences, and more than 45% of these were observed just once. About 7.8% of the sample lies in the top ten. The sequenced material came from sorted CD4+, CD8+, or CD8+CD57+ T cells (not recorded which) from PBMCs. The source is a human donor with aplastic anemia.

The chain employs TRBV5-6 and TRBJ1-2; D may be TRBD1 (6 bases). Germline loops: CDR1 SGHDT, CDR2 YYEEEE. The length of the CDR3 is 13 residues. Trimming stripped 7 bases from V and 6 bases from J, with 16 bases between. CDR3 sequence reads: CASFPMDRDGYTF. For the CDR3, the DNA is TGTGCCAGCTTCCCCATGGACAGAGATGGCTACACCTTC.

J is TRBJ1-2 and V is TRBV2; D is unresolved. Trimming shortened V by 0 bases and J by 4 bases, and 12 bases separated the two germline ends. CDR3 length equals 15 residues. Germline V gene lookup returns CDR1 SNHLY and CDR2 FYNNEI. CDR3 coding DNA: TGTGCCAGCAGTGAAGCGCTTCGGCTCGGCTATGGCTACACCTTC. Translation: CASSEALRLGYGYTF.

As regards this clonotype: A single base separates this from a much larger clone, so it may be a read error. The chain links TRBV7-9 to TRBJ1-1; TRBD1 is a possible D gene (5 bases). V dropped 5 bases and J dropped 1 base, with 14 bases sitting between them. Germline V CDR1 and CDR2: SEHNR, FQNEAQ (reference sequence). The CDR3 spans 15 residues. CDR3 DNA: TGTGCCAGCAGCCCTAGACAGACCGGGAACACTGAAGCTTTCTTT. Its translation: CASSPRQTGNTEAFF.

This clonotype was counted many times. The chain uses TRBV11-2 and TRBJ1-6; TRBD1 is a possible D gene (5 bases). This CDR3 comprises 15 residues. CDR1 is SGHAT, CDR2 FQNNGV, per germline. V gave up 0 bases and J gave up 7 bases, with 10 bases separating them. CDR3 sequence (DNA): TGTGCCAGCAGCTTAGAAGCCAGGGTAAATTCACCCCTCCACTTT. Its protein is CASSLEARVNSPLHF.

This sequence joins TRBV30 and TRBJ2-3; 10 nucleotides agree with TRBD2. Germline CDR1 reads GTSNPN; CDR2 reads SVGIG (reference sequence). The CDR3 is made up of 15 amino acids. V was pared by 2 bases and J by 3 bases, with 5 bases of the junction left unmatched. CDR3 protein: CAWSLSGLATDTQYF. The CDR3 DNA is TGTGCCTGGAGTCTTTCGGGACTAGCGACAGATACGCAGTATTTT.

Comments on this clonotype: Because the CDR3 is missing its conserved closing phenylalanine or tryptophan, this is likely a read error. The chain links TRBV7-9 to TRBJ2-5, with a tentative D call TRBD2 (5 bases). The CDR3 is 15 residues long. The ends were cut back, 6 bases at V and 5 bases at J, with 19 bases in the middle. CDR1 is SEHNR and CDR2 is FQNEAQ in the germline V gene (reference sequence). The CDR3 spells CASSPPVTGGETQYS. CDR3 nucleotides: TGTGCCAGCAGTCCACCCGTGACTGGCGGGGAGACCCAGTACTCC.

The chain recombines TRBV6-4 with TRBJ2-1; 8 bases fit TRBD2. The J segment lost 3 bases and the V segment lost 4 bases, leaving 11 bases of the junction unmatched. The CDR3 length is 17 residues. The germline CDR1 and CDR2 sequences are MRHNA and SNTAGT. CDR3 in DNA: TGTGCCAGCAGTGCTAGAGTGGCGGGACTAGACTACAATGAGCAGTTCTTC. The encoded protein is CASSARVAGLDYNEQFF.

This clonotype was counted at least ten times. This chain's CDR3 is CSAREGSSDTGELFF. The CDR3 DNA reads as TGCAGTGCTAGAGAGGGCTCTTCAGACACCGGGGAGCTGTTTTTT. The chain recombines TRBV20-1 with TRBJ2-2; no definite D call. From germline, CDR1 is DFQATT and CDR2 SNEGSKA (reference sequence). CDR3 length equals 15 residues. V was pared by 0 bases and J by 3 bases, with 11 bases between.

This clonotype appeared a single time. This may be a read error, as it is one base from a much larger clone. The chain is built from TRBV5-4 and TRBJ2-3; a possible D gene is TRBD2 (7 bases). Trimming stripped 10 bases from V and 4 bases from J, with 22 bases between. From germline, CDR1 is SGHNT and CDR2 YYREEE (reference sequence). This CDR3 comprises 15 residues. The CDR3 loop reads CAGGLRGGDADTQYF. For the CDR3, the DNA is TGTGCCGGCGGCCTCCGAGGGGGGGACGCAGATACGCAGTATTTT.

In this sample, this clonotype turned up a few times. This chain joins TRBV5-5 and TRBJ2-1, with TRBD1 matching over 8 bases. The CDR3 loop spans 15 amino acids. Germline V CDR1 and CDR2: SGHKS, YYEKEE (reference sequence). V dropped 4 bases and J dropped 2; count of bases not matched to a gene: 5. The CDR3 region is CASSPDRDPYNEQFF. The CDR3 region has the DNA TGTGCCAGCAGCCCGGACAGGGACCCCTACAATGAGCAGTTCTTC.

This clonotype has at least ten counts. The rearrangement links TRBV9 to TRBJ2-2, with a weak D call TRBD2 (6 bases). V shed 4 bases and J shed 6 bases, with 19 bases lying between them. In germline, CDR1 is SGDLS, CDR2 YYNGEE. The CDR3 runs 16 residues. The CDR3 bases are TGTGCCAGCAGCCCTTCTGGGGGGATTGGGCCCGGGGAGCTGTTTTTT. Encoded protein: CASSPSGGIGPGELFF.

The J gene is TRBJ2-1, the V gene TRBV7-8; D might be TRBD2 (6 bases). This CDR3 is built from 15 residues. The V end lost 5 bases, the J end lost 9 bases, and 20 bases lay between the germline ends. Germline CDR1 and CDR2: SGHVS and FQNEAQ. In DNA form, the CDR3 reads TGTGCCAGCAGCCGCAAGCGGTTCGCACTAGCTGAGCAGTTCTTC. As protein: CASSRKRFALAEQFF. The full variable domain, rest sourced from reference TRBV7-8 and TRBJ2-1, is GAGVSQSPRYKVAKRGQDVALRCDPISGHVSLFWYQQALGQGPEFLTYFQNEAQLDKSGLPSDRFFAERPEGSVSTLKIQRTQQEDSAVYLCASSRKRFALAEQFFGPGTRLTVL.

The genes are TRBV7-2 and TRBJ2-6; tentative D call: TRBD1 (5 bases). The CDR3 consists of 12 residues. Germline V gives CDR1 SGHTA, CDR2 FQGNSA. V was clipped by 5 bases and J by 18 bases, with 17 bases between them. CDR3: CASSRIQALRTF. The CDR3 region has the DNA TGTGCCAGCAGCAGAATACAGGCGCTCCGGACTTTC.

The genes are TRBV29-1 and TRBJ1-1, with D perhaps matching TRBD1 (5 bases). Germline V lookup: CDR1 SQVTM, CDR2 ANQGSEA. CDR3 length equals 16 residues. With 4 bases removed from V and 4 bases from J, the gap between germline ends came to 22 bases. CDR3 in amino acids: CSVVGQGVSSFTEAFF. CDR3 in DNA: TGCAGCGTTGTAGGGCAGGGAGTGTCCTCTTTCACTGAAGCTTTCTTT.

This sequence joins TRBV6-2 or TRBV6-3 and TRBJ2-1; possibly TRBD1 or TRBD2 for D (6 bases each). The CDR3 covers 14 residues. Trimming pared 7 bases from V and 1 base from J, leaving 11 bases between. Germline assignment: CDR1 MNHEY and CDR2 SVGEGT. CDR3: CASISGASYNEQFF. CDR3 nucleotide sequence: TGTGCCAGCATCTCGGGGGCTTCCTACAATGAGCAGTTCTTC.

This chain connects TRBV7-3 to TRBJ1-1; D possibly corresponds to TRBD1 (5 bases). The CDR3 extends over 13 amino acids. V dropped 9 bases and J dropped 3 bases, with 14 bases sitting between them. Germline V gives CDR1 SGHTA, CDR2 FQGTGA. CDR3 DNA: TGTGCCAGTGCAGGGAGGAGGGACACTGAAGCTTTCTTT. Translated, it gives CASAGRRDTEAFF.

The genes are TRBV10-1 and TRBJ2-7, with D perhaps matching TRBD2 (6 bases). The V end was cut by 0 bases, the J end by 3 bases, with 12 bases between. The CDR3 spans 15 residues. The V gene's germline CDR1 is WNHNN and CDR2 SYGVQD (reference sequence). CDR3 coding DNA: TGCGCCAGCAGTGAGTCCGGGACGGACTACTACGAGCAGTACGTC. Protein: CASSESGTDYYEQYV.

This clonotype has at least ten counts. CDR3 sequence (DNA): TGCAGCGTTGAGACGGACAGGGGAGTTCAAGAGACCCAGTACTTC. It specifies CSVETDRGVQETQYF. The rearrangement joins TRBV29-1 to TRBJ2-5; 9 positions agree with TRBD1. The trim removed 3 bases at V and 2 bases at J, leaving 7 bases unmatched. This CDR3 spans 15 amino acids. CDR1 and CDR2 from the germline V gene are SQVTM and ANQGSEA.

This clonotype was counted a few times. Given a much more abundant clone one base away, this may be a read error. This chain connects TRBV19 to TRBJ2-1; 9 bases map to TRBD1. This CDR3 comprises 15 residues. Germline V gives CDR1 LNHDA, CDR2 SQIVND (reference sequence). V lost 5 bases, J lost 9 bases, and 11 bases stayed unmatched. The CDR3 protein is CASSGTGTSSSEQFF. In nucleotides, the CDR3 is TGTGCCAGTAGTGGGACAGGGACTTCTTCCAGTGAGCAGTTCTTC.

This clonotype appeared many times. The chain is built from TRBV20-1 and TRBJ2-7; D is ambiguous. The V gene lost 0 bases and the J gene lost 1 base, with 10 bases spanning the gap. The CDR3 contains 14 residues. Germline lookup yields CDR1 DFQATT and CDR2 SNEGSKA (reference sequence). CDR3 DNA: TGCAGTGCTAGAGATTCCAGTAGGTCCTACGAGCAGTACTTC. It is translated as CSARDSSRSYEQYF.

The rearrangement uses TRBV6-4 and TRBJ2-3, with TRBD2 matching over 7 bases. The CDR3 loop spans 14 amino acids. V lost 6 bases and J lost 2; bases outside the gene matches: 5. In germline, CDR1 is MRHNA, CDR2 SNTAGT. The CDR3 here is CASRAGRATDTQYF. In DNA form, the CDR3 reads TGTGCCAGCAGAGCGGGAAGGGCCACAGATACGCAGTATTTT.

Concerning this clonotype itself: A junction end diverges from the germline sequence, so it may reflect a read error. The chain has TRBV15 and TRBJ1-2; possible D gene TRBD1, 5 bases. The CDR3 runs 15 residues. CDR1 LNHNV and CDR2 YYDKDF come from the germline V gene (reference sequence). CDR3 region: CATSSPDSGTYGHTF. CDR3 DNA: TGTGCCACCAGCAGCCCCGACTCAGGGACTTATGGCCACACCTTC.